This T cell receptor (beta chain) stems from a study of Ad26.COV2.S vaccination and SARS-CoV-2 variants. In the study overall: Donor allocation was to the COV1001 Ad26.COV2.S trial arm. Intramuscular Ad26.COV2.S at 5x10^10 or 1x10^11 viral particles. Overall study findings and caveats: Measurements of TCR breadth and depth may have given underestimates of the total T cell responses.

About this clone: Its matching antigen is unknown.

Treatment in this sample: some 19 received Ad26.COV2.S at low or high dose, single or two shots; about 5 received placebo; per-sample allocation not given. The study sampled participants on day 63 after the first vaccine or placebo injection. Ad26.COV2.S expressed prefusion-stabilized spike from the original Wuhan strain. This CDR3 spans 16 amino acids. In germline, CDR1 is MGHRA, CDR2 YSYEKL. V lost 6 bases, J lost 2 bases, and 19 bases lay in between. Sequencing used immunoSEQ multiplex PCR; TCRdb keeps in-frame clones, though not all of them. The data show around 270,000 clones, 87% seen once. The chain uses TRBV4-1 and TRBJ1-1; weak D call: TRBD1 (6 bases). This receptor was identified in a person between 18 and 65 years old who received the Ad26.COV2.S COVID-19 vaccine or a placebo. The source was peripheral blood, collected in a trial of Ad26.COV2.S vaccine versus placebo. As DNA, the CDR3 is TGCGCCAGCAGGGGGGGCGGGGGCCGGAGAAACACTGAAGCTTTCTTT. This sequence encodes CASRGGGGRRNTEAFF.